This T cell receptor beta chain was retrieved from a study of post-analysis software for immune sequencing data (dated by TCRdb to 2013 to 2016). For context, the study as a whole: Relapsing-remitting, secondary progressive and progressive-relapsing multiple sclerosis were recorded as disease courses, and subtype annotation was lacking for some patients. The patient repertoires were set against eleven to twelve previously published healthy control repertoires from donors whose ages ranged from about 6 to 25 years. A subset of samples was prepared in parallel using single-end sample barcoding, then pooled and co-amplified after Illumina adapter ligation.

CDR1 and CDR2 (MNHNS, SASEGT) derive from the germline V gene. V has 4 bases trimmed and J has 4 bases trimmed; junction bases matching no gene number 9. There are 16 amino acids in the CDR3, from cysteine to phenylalanine inclusive. The entry retains the CDR3 DNA only, 48 bases that are in frame from base 1. This clonotype was counted a few times. Its binding antigen is unknown. There are no base qualities to consult, and no much larger clone falls within one base. The full study reports these points: The control group was slightly older than the multiple sclerosis patient group. Multiple sclerosis patients had significantly lower normalized Chao1 diversity than controls, a result that suggests substantial peripheral T-cell clonal expansion. Significantly higher frequencies in patients than in controls were found for about 5 TRBV segments, including TRBV5-6, TRBV5-1 and TRBV20-1. Direct clustering with F measure showed strong co-clustering of samples prepared in the same batch, prompting a batch-effect correction.

Libraries came from PCR. These reads were obtained on an Illumina HiSeq 2500. To reduce PCR and sequencing biases, unique molecular identifiers were incorporated into the TCR beta cDNA libraries. Per 1 to 10 million input T cells, approximately 500,000 cDNA molecules were obtained, such that each molecule approximated one T cell. The patient libraries were prepared and sequenced with the same protocol used for the earlier healthy control dataset. Within a given batch, samples were prepared together, multiplexed and sequenced on the same HiSeq lane. The authors processed their data as follows. Raw barcoded reads were processed with MIGEC, discarding single-read molecular identifier groups before consensus assembly and CDR3 extraction. VDJtools was used for post-analysis of the clonotype tables, and diversity was normalized by down-sampling every dataset to the size of the smallest sample. Repertoire overlap clustering matched CDR3 amino acid but not nucleotide sequences to correct batch-related cross-sample contamination. The raw public reads went through TCRdb reprocessing: fastp at Q25, MiXCR clone calling, in-frame beta chains kept. Entries are consolidated by CDR3 protein sequence, retaining the most common genes and DNA. V and J calls and clone size were set by TCRdb, not the authors. Across this sample there are hundreds of thousands of distinct CDR3 sequences, with approximately 59% seen only once. Clones ranked in the top ten supply about 11% of the sample.

To demonstrate the VDJtools post-analysis software, the study profiled TCR beta repertoires from the peripheral blood of 10 to 15 young patients with multiple sclerosis. The patients with multiple sclerosis were children and adolescents between about 6 and 17 years of age. The sequence was obtained from a girl aged 2-9 years with multiple sclerosis. The sample comprised blood. This chain is built from TRBV6-1 and TRBJ2-4, and 8 junctional nucleotides match TRBD2. The DNA sequence is as follows: TGTGCCAGCAGTGGTTCACTAGCGGAGATTAAAAACATTCAGTACTTC. Translated, this gives CASSGSLAEIKNIQYF.